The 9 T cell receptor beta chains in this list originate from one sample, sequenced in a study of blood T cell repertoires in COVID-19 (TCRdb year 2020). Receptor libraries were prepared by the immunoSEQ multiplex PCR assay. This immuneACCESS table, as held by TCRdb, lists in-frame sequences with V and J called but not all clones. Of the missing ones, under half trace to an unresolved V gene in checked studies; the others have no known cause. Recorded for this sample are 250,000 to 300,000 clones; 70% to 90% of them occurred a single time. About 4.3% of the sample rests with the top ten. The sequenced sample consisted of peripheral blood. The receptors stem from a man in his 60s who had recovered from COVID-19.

The CDR3 region is CASSRVGTGAEKLFF. Here the CDR3 DNA reads TGCGCCAGCAGCCGCGTGGGGACAGGGGCTGAAAAACTGTTTTTT. The rearrangement uses TRBV5-1 and TRBJ1-4, with 10 bases matching TRBD1. The CDR3 runs 15 residues. Germline V gives CDR1 SGHRS, CDR2 YFSETQ. The junction had 7 bases not matched to a gene; V was cut back by 4 bases and J by 7 bases.

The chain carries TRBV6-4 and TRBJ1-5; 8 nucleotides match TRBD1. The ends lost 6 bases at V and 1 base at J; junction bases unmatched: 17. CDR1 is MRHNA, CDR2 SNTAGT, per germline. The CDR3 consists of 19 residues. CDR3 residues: CASSWTDRGASSSNQPQHF. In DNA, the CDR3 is TGTGCCAGCAGCTGGACAGACAGGGGAGCGAGTTCGAGCAATCAGCCCCAGCATTTT.

The CDR3 region has the DNA TGTGCCACCAGTCGAGGGAGGGTCACTGAAGCTTTCTTT. Amino acids: CATSRGRVTEAFF. The chain links TRBV15 to TRBJ1-1; D call uncertain. Germline loops: CDR1 LNHNV, CDR2 YYDKDF (reference sequence). This CDR3 spans 13 amino acids. The V and J ends lost 6 bases and 4 bases respectively, with 12 bases between them.

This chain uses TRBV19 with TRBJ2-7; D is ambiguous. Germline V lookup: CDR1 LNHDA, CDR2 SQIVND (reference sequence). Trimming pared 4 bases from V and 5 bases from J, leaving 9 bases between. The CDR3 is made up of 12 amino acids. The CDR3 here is CASSNRAHEQYF. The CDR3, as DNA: TGTGCCAGTAGTAACCGCGCCCACGAGCAGTACTTC.

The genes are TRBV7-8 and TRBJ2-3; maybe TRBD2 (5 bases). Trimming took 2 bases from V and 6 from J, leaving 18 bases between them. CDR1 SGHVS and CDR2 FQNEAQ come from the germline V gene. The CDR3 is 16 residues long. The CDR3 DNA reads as TGTGCCAGCAGCTTATGGTTAGCGACCCGGAGGGATACGCAGTATTTT. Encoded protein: CASSLWLATRRDTQYF.

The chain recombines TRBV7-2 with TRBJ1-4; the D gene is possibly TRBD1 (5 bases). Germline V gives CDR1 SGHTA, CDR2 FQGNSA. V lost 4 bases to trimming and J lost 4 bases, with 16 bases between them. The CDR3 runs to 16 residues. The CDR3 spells CASSSDSPGINEKLFF. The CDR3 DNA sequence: TGTGCCAGCAGCTCAGATAGCCCAGGGATTAATGAAAAACTGTTTTTT.

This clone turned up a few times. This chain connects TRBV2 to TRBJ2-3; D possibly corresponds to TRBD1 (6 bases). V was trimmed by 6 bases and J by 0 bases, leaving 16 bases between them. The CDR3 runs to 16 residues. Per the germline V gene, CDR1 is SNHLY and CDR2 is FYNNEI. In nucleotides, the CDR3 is TGTGCCAGCAGCGCCCGACGGACAGCTAGCACAGATACGCAGTATTTT. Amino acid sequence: CASSARRTASTDTQYF. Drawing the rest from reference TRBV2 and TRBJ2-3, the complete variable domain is EPEVTQTPSHQVTQMGQEVILRCVPISNHLYFYWYRQILGQKVEFLVSFYNNEISEKSEIFDDQFSVERPDGSNFTLKIRSTKLEDSAMYFCASSARRTASTDTQYFGPGTRLTVL.

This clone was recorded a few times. CDR3 in DNA: TGTGCCAGCAGCTTGGTCAGGGGAGACACTGAAGCTTTCTTT. Protein sequence: CASSLVRGDTEAFF. The gene calls are TRBV7-3 and TRBJ1-1, with D perhaps TRBD1 (6 bases). This CDR3 region has 14 residues. V shed 3 bases and J shed 3 bases, with 11 bases lying between them. CDR1 is SGHTA, CDR2 FQGTGA, per germline.

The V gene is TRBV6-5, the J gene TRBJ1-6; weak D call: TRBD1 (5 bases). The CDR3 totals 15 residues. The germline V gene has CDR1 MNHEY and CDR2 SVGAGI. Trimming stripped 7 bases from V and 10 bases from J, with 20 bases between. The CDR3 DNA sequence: TGTGCCAGCACCCGAAGCCCAAGGGGCGACTCACCCCTCCACTTT. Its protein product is CASTRSPRGDSPLHF.